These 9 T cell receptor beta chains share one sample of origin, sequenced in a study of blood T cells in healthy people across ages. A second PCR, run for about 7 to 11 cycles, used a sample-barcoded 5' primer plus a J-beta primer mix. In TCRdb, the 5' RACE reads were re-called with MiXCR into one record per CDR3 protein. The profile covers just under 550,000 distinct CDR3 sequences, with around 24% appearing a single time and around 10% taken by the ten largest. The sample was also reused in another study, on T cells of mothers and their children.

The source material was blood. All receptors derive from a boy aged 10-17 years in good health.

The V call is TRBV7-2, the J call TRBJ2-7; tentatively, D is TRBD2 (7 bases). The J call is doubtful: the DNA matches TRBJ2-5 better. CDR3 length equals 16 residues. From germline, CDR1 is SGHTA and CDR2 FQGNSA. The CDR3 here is CASRPGGSRGGETQYF. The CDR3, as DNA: TGTGCCAGCCGACCGGGCGGGAGCCGAGGGGGAGAGACCCAGTACTTC.

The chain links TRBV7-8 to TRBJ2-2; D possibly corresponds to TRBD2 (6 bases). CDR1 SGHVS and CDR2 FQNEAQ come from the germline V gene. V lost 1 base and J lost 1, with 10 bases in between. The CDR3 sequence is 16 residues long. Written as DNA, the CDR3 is TGTGCCAGCAGCTTAGGGTTGGGGGGGAACACCGGGGAGCTGTTTTTT. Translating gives CASSLGLGGNTGELFF. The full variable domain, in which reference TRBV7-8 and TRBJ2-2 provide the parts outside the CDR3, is GAGVSQSPRYKVAKRGQDVALRCDPISGHVSLFWYQQALGQGPEFLTYFQNEAQLDKSGLPSDRFFAERPEGSVSTLKIQRTQQEDSAVYLCASSLGLGGNTGELFFGEGSRLTVL.

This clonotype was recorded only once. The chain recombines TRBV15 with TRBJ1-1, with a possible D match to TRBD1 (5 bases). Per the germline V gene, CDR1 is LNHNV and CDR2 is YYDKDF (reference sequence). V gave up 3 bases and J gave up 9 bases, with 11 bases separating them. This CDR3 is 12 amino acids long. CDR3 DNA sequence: TGTGCCACCAGCAGGAGGGACTCTAAAGCTTTCTTT. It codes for CATSRRDSKAFF.

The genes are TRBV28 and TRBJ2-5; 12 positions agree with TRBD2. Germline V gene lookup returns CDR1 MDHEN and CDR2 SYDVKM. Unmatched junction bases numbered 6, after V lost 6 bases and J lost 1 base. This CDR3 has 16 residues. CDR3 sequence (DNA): TGTGCCAGCAGCCTAGCGGGGGGGGCAACCCAAGAGACCCAGTACTTC. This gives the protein CASSLAGGATQETQYF.

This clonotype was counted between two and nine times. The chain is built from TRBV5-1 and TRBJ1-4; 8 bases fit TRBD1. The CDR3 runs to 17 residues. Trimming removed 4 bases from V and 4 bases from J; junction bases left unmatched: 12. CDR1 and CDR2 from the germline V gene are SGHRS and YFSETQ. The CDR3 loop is CASSPGDRLHGNEKLFF. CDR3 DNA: TGCGCCAGCAGCCCCGGGGACAGGCTACATGGTAATGAAAAACTGTTTTTT.

The DNA of the CDR3 is TGTGCCAGCAGCTTAAAGTGGGGGGGCAATGAGCAGTTCTTC. Amino acid sequence: CASSLKWGGNEQFF. The chain links TRBV11-2 to TRBJ2-5, with 7 bases matching TRBD2. The J call may be incorrect, as the DNA end agrees better with TRBJ2-1. Per the germline V gene, CDR1 is SGHAT and CDR2 is FQNNGV. This CDR3 has 14 residues.

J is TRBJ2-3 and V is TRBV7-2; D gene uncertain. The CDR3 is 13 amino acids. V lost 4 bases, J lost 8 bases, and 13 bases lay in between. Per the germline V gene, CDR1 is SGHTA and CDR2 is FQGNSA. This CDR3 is CASSSETLGTQYF. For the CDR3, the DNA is TGTGCCAGCAGCTCGGAGACTCTTGGTACGCAGTATTTT.

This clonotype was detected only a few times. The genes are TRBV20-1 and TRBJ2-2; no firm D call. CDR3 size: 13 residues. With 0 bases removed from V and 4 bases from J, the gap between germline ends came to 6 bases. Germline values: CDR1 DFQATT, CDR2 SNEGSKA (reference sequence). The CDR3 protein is CSARDLITGELFF. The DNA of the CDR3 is TGCAGTGCTAGAGATCTTATCACCGGGGAGCTGTTTTTT.

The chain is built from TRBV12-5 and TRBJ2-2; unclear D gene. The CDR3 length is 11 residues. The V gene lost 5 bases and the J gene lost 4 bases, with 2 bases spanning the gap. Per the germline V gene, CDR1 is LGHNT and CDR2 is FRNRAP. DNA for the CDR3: TGTGCTAGTGGTACCACCGGGGAGCTGTTTTTT. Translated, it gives CASGTTGELFF. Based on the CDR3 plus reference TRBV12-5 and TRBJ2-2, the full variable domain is DARVTQTPRHKVTEMGQEVTMRCQPILGHNTVFWYRQTMMQGLELLAYFRNRAPLDDSGMPKDRFSAEMPDATLATLKIQPSEPRDSAVYFCASGTTGELFFGEGSRLTVL.